This TCR beta chain was recorded in a study of cytomegalovirus exposure and HLA in healthy donors. Whole-study results and caveats: The authors later linked a missense DCLRE1C variant to TCR beta V- and J-gene trimming. The study recorded about 150 TCR beta chains that were cytomegalovirus-associated.

A note on this clone: Its matching antigen is unknown.

Amplification used 60 Vbeta primers and 13 Jbeta primers. Method: immunoSEQ multiplex PCR; TCRdb's copy keeps in-frame clones and lacks some. The sample carries more than 100,000 clones, under 10% recorded once. This CDR3 is built from 13 residues. Germline CDR1 reads MNHEY; CDR2 reads SVGAGI. V was pared by 3 bases and J by 8 bases, with 3 bases of the junction left unmatched. The sample was PBMCs. The chain links TRBV6-5 to TRBJ1-2; TRBD1 matches at 10 bases. The clonotype comes from a woman between 40 and 55 years old in good health and CMV-seropositive. The CDR3 protein is CASSYGQGVGYTF. The CDR3 nucleotides are TGTGCCAGCAGTTATGGACAGGGGGTAGGCTACACCTTC.